Listed below are T cell receptor beta chains from one sample, sequenced in a study of molecular identifiers for immune sequencing clone quantification. TCRdb recomputed calls from the PCR reads with MiXCR, one row per CDR3 protein. The sample lists approximately 590,000 distinct CDR3 sequences, around 25% occurring once. The specimen sequenced was naive CD8+ T cells from blood, with Jurkat cell RNA spiked in. Receptor source: a human donor in good health. Some libraries in this study had Jurkat cell RNA spiked in. Each CDR3 is given with its conserved first and last residue. Each record gives: J gene, clone size, V gene, CDR3 protein. Rows may omit the clone size; those that give it use once, few, many or a size class.

TRBJ2-6 NA TRBV9 CATQGAGANVLTF
TRBJ2-7 few TRBV7-6 CASSLSVGKDYEQYF
TRBJ2-5 many TRBV5-1 CASSLGLYQETQYF
TRBJ2-1 few TRBV7-6 CASSIEGYNEQFF
TRBJ2-6 NA TRBV6-5 CASSSPRVYGANVLTF
TRBJ2-7 few TRBV5-4 CASSLPIGAPPYEQYF
TRBJ2-5 few TRBV6-6 CATGTRETQYF
TRBJ2-2 few TRBV29-1 CSVGSSYTGELFF
TRBJ2-1 many TRBV27 CASSHLLAGGPPEQFF
TRBJ2-3 NA TRBV5-5 CASNFTSGDTDTQYF
TRBJ1-1 many TRBV6-5 CASFPELNTEAFF
TRBJ2-3 many TRBV7-2 CASSFGVSGGVDTQYF
TRBJ2-2 many TRBV4-3 CASSQARSGSGELFF
TRBJ1-2 NA TRBV5-6 CASSFWGTGTYGYTF
TRBJ2-3 many TRBV30 CAWSGQGPTDTQYF
TRBJ2-7 few TRBV7-9 CASSHHNGRQGYEQYF
TRBJ2-5 few TRBV13 CASNLLAGGWETQYF
TRBJ2-1 few TRBV6-2/TRBV6-3 CASSYDAGGPPGNEQFF
TRBJ2-7 few TRBV7-9 CASSQTIAGGLKGPKSYEQYF
TRBJ1-1 NA TRBV12-3/TRBV12-4 CASSLKGGTETFF
TRBJ2-7 NA TRBV28 CASSSTGANSYEQYF
TRBJ1-2 few TRBV14 CASSQYYTANYGYTF
TRBJ2-2 few TRBV4-3 CASSHSETGVGELFF
TRBJ2-1 NA TRBV2 CASRLAVSSYNEQFF
TRBJ2-3 many TRBV7-9 CASSLYLGLSTDTQYF
TRBJ2-1 few TRBV27 CASSPGNYNEQFF